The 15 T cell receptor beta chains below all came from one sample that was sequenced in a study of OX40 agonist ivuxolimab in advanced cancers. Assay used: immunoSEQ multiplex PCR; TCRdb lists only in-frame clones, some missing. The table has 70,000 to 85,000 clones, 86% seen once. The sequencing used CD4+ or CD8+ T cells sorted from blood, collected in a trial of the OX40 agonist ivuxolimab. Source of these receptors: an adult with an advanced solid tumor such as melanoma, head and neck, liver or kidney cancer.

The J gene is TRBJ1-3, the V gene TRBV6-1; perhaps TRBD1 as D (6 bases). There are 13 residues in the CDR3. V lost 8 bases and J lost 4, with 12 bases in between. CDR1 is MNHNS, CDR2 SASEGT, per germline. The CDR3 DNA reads TGTGCCAGCTTATCAGGGGCAGGAAACACCATATATTTT. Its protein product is CASLSGAGNTIYF.

CDR3 residues: CASSQSAGLVTYEQYF. CDR3 nucleotides: TGCGCCAGCAGTCAATCCGCGGGACTAGTAACCTACGAGCAGTACTTC. The rearrangement joins TRBV23-1 to TRBJ2-7; 8 bases line up with TRBD2. TRBV23-1 is classed as an ORF, of uncertain function. With V trimmed by 0 bases and J by 2 bases, 6 bases remained unmatched. CDR3 length equals 16 residues.

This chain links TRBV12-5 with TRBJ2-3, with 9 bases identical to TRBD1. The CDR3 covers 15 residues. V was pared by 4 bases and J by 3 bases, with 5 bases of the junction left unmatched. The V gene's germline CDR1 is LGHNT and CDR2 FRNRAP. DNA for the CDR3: TGTGCTAGTGGTTCGGGACAGGGAAGGACAGATACGCAGTATTTT. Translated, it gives CASGSGQGRTDTQYF.

Written as DNA, the CDR3 is TGTGCCAGCAGTGAATTGACAGGGGAAGAGACCCAGTACTTC. It is translated as CASSELTGEETQYF. The V call is TRBV2, the J call TRBJ2-5, with 8 bases identical to TRBD1. The CDR3 is made up of 14 amino acids. The germline CDR1 and CDR2 sequences are SNHLY and FYNNEI. V was pared by 2 bases and J by 3 bases, with 2 bases of the junction left unmatched.

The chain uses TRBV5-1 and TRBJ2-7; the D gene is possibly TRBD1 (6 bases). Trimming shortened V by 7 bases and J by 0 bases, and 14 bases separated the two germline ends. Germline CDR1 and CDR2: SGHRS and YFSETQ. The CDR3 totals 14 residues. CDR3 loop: CASAIDRPSYEQYF. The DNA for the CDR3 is TGCGCCAGCGCGATAGACAGGCCCTCCTACGAGCAGTACTTC.

CDR3 amino acids: CASSGGNLYNEQFF. The CDR3, as DNA: TGTGCCAGCAGTGGAGGGAATTTATACAATGAGCAGTTCTTC. V gene TRBV6-5 combines with J gene TRBJ2-1, with D possibly being TRBD2 (6 bases). The V end was cut by 5 bases, the J end by 4 bases, with 12 bases between. The germline V gene has CDR1 MNHEY and CDR2 SVGAGI. The CDR3 totals 14 residues.

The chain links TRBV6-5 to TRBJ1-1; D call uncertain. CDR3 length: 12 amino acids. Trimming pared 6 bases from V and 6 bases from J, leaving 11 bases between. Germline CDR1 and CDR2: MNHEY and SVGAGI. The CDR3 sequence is CASSPEGSEAFF. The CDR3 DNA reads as TGTGCCAGCAGCCCCGAGGGTTCTGAAGCTTTCTTT.

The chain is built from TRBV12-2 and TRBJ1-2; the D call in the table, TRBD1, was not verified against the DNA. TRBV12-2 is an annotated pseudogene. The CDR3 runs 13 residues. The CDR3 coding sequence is TGTGCAAGTCGCTCCCGGGACAGGGATGGCTACACCTTC. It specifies CASRSRDRDGYTF.

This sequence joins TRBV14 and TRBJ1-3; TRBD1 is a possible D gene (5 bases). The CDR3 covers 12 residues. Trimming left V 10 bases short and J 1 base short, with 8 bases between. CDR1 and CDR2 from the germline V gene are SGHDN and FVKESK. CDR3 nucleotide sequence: TGTGCCACCCAGGGTTCTGGAAACACCATATATTTT. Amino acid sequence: CATQGSGNTIYF. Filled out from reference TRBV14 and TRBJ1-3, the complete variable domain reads EAGVTQFPSHSVIEKGQTVTLRCDPISGHDNLYWYRRVMGKEIKFLLHFVKESKQDESGMPNNRFLAERTGGTYSTLKVQPAELEDSGVYFCATQGSGNTIYFGEGSWLTVV.

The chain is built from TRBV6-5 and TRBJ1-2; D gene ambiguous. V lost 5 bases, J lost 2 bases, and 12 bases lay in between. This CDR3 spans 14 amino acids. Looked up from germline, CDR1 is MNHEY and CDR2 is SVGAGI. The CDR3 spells CASSRVDENYGYTF. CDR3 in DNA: TGTGCCAGCAGTCGGGTTGACGAGAACTATGGCTACACCTTC.

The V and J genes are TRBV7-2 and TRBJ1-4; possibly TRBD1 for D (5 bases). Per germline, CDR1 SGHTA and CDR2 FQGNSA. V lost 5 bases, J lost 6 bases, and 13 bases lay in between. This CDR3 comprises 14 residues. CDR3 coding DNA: TGTGCCAGCAGCCCCGGGACGTTGGATGAAAAACTGTTTTTT. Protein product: CASSPGTLDEKLFF.

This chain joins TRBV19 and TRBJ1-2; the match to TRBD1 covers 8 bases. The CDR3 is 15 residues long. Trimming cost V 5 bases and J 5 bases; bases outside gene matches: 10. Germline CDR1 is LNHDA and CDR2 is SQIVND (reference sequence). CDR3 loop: CASSRGTGGGYGYTF. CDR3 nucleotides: TGTGCCAGTAGTCGAGGAACAGGGGGAGGGTATGGCTACACCTTC. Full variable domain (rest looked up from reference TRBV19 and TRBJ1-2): DGGITQSPKYLFRKEGQNVTLSCEQNLNHDAMYWYRQDPGQGLRLIYYSQIVNDFQKGDIAEGYSVSREKKESFPLTVTSAQKNPTAFYLCASSRGTGGGYGYTFGSGTRLTVV.

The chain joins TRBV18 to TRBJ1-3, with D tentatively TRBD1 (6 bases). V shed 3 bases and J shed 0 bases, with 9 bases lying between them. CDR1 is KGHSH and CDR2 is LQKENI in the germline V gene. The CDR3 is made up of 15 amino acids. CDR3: CASSPIQGSGNTIYF. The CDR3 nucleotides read TGTGCCAGCTCACCGATACAGGGCTCTGGAAACACCATATATTTT.

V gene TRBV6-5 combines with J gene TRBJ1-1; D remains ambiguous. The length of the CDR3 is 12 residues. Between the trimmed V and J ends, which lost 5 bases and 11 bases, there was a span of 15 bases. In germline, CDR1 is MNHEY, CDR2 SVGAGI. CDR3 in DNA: TGTGCCAGCAGTCAATCCGAGACCGGGGCTTTCTTT. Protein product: CASSQSETGAFF.

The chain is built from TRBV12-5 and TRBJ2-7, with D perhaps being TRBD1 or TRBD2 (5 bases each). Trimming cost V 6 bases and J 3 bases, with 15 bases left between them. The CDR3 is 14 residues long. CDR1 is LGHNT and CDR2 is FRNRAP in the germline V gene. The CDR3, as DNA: TGTGCTAGTGGGCTGGGACCAGGTATCTACGAGCAGTACTTC. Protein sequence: CASGLGPGIYEQYF.